This is a list of T cell receptor beta chains from one sample in a study of CD8+ T cells in alopecia areata. Assay: immunoSEQ multiplex PCR; the TCRdb copy retains only in-frame clones and omits some. The sample gives roughly 210,000 clones, approximately 47% of which show up once; over 2% is in the top ten. This sample comprised CD4+ T cells sorted from blood, obtained at approximately week 36, from a patient treated with tofacitinib. The receptors were sampled from a human donor with alopecia areata. CDR3s include the opening cysteine and the closing phenylalanine or tryptophan. The D gene is left open where the match is weak. The size field is filled for only some rows; it gives once, few, many or a size class.

v_gene	len	abundance	d_gene	j_gene	CDR3aa	CDR3nt
TRBV6-6	15	.	.	TRBJ1-1	CASSSPGLTGGEAFF	TGTGCCAGCAGCTCACCAGGACTGACCGGCGGTGAAGCTTTCTTT
TRBV29-1	13	.	.	TRBJ1-1	CSVGGVRNTEAFF	TGCAGCGTTGGGGGGGTGAGGAACACTGAAGCTTTCTTT
TRBV29-1	15	few	TRBD1	TRBJ2-5	CSVEEQGVPAETQYF	TGCAGCGTTGAAGAACAGGGGGTTCCCGCAGAGACCCAGTACTTC
TRBV29-1	15	.	.	TRBJ2-2	CSVEGASGKGGELFF	TGCAGCGTTGAGGGGGCCAGCGGGAAGGGCGGGGAGCTGTTTTTT
TRBV20-1	11	.	.	TRBJ1-3	CSAASGNTIYF	TGCAGTGCCGCCTCTGGAAACACCATATATTTT
TRBV29-1	14	.	TRBD1	TRBJ1-3	CSVGQGNSGNTIYF	TGCAGCGTTGGACAGGGAAACTCTGGAAACACCATATATTTT
TRBV5-1	16	.	TRBD2	TRBJ2-3	CASSSGLAGDTDTQYF	TGCGCCAGCAGCTCAGGACTAGCGGGGGACACAGATACGCAGTATTTT
TRBV6-1	15	.	.	TRBJ1-5	CASSESVGGHQPQHF	TGTGCCAGCAGTGAATCTGTGGGGGGGCATCAGCCCCAGCATTTT
TRBV25-1	14	once	TRBD1	TRBJ1-2	CASSGTGLNYGYTF	TGTGCCAGCAGTGGGACAGGACTTAACTATGGCTACACCTTC
TRBV4-1	16	few	.	TRBJ2-7	CASSQDRGTAAYEQYF	TGCGCCAGCAGCCAAGATAGGGGGACGGCTGCCTACGAGCAGTACTTC
TRBV7-2	11	few	.	TRBJ2-5	CASSSQETQYF	TGTGCCAGCAGCTCCCAAGAGACCCAGTACTTC
TRBV9	16	.	TRBD2	TRBJ2-1	CASSVGPGGLQNEQFF	TGTGCCAGCAGCGTAGGACCGGGAGGGCTCCAGAATGAGCAGTTCTTC
TRBV2	14	.	.	TRBJ2-1	CASSEARVYNEQFF	TGTGCCAGCAGTGAAGCGCGGGTGTACAATGAGCAGTTCTTC
TRBV5-1	11	.	.	TRBJ1-1	CASRENTEAFF	TGCGCCAGCAGGGAGAACACTGAAGCTTTCTTT
TRBV30	13	.	.	TRBJ1-1	CAWVPWEPNEAFF	TGTGCCTGGGTACCTTGGGAACCTAATGAAGCTTTCTTT
TRBV30	13	.	TRBD1	TRBJ1-2	CAWSGTGGGGYTF	TGTGCCTGGAGTGGGACAGGGGGCGGTGGCTACACCTTC
TRBV7-2	13	few	TRBD1	TRBJ1-2	CASSETGSYGYTF	TGTGCCAGCAGCGAGACAGGGAGCTATGGCTACACCTTC
TRBV25-1	13	.	.	TRBJ2-1	CASSPRGEGEQFF	TGTGCCAGCAGTCCCCGGGGTGAAGGTGAGCAGTTCTTC
TRBV6-5	13	few	.	TRBJ2-7	CASKVAASYEQYF	TGTGCCAGCAAGGTGGCGGCATCCTACGAGCAGTACTTC
TRBV30	11	.	.	TRBJ2-1	CAWTSYNEQFF	TGTGCCTGGACCTCCTACAATGAGCAGTTCTTC
TRBV15	18	.	TRBD2	TRBJ2-5	CATSRGGLAGGHQETQYF	TGTGCCACCAGCAGGGGCGGACTAGCGGGAGGACACCAAGAGACCCAGTACTTC
TRBV9	11	.	.	TRBJ2-3	CASSVDGGQYF	TGTGCCAGCAGCGTAGATGGCGGGCAGTATTTT
TRBV7-2	15	.	.	TRBJ1-1	CASSLGPWGNTEAFF	TGTGCCAGCAGCTTGGGTCCTTGGGGGAACACTGAAGCTTTCTTT
TRBV29-1	13	.	.	TRBJ2-1	CSVCLLSYNEQFF	TGCAGCGTTTGCCTACTCTCCTACAATGAGCAGTTCTTC
TRBV10-3	13	.	.	TRBJ2-7	CAISEERTYEQYF	TGTGCCATCAGTGAGGAAAGGACCTACGAGCAGTACTTC
TRBV6-6	13	.	.	TRBJ2-2	CASSSDRFGELFF	TGTGCCAGCAGTTCCGACAGATTCGGGGAGCTGTTTTTT